These T cell receptor beta chains were read from a single sample in a study of T cell changes during pregnancy in multiple sclerosis. The data were produced by immunoSEQ multiplex PCR, yet TCRdb's version contains in-frame clones alone and is incomplete. The table has 60,000 to 65,000 clones, about 92% seen once. The sample was peripheral blood, taken in the first trimester of pregnancy. The receptors here all came from a female donor with multiple sclerosis, enrolled in a pregnancy study. CDR3s leave out the opening cysteine and the closing phenylalanine or tryptophan.

TRBV19	TRBJ1-5	ASSIAWRRLSNQPQH
TRBV29-1	TRBJ1-4	SALNEKLF
TRBV9	TRBJ2-7	ASSVDPDRGSEQY
TRBV19	TRBJ2-7	ASSIPRAGGPGEQY
TRBV6-1	TRBJ2-7	ASSEYGTGLYEQY
TRBV30	TRBJ2-1	AWSSGTRVVDEQF
TRBV4-2	TRBJ2-7	ASSQETSTSSFSYEQY
TRBV11-2	TRBJ2-2	ASSSRSAPTNTGELF
TRBV10-3	TRBJ2-7	AIRGTSGNYEQY
TRBV6-1	TRBJ2-7	ASSEALAGRSSYEQY
TRBV29-1	TRBJ1-1	SGDFGTEAF
TRBV4-3	TRBJ1-1	ASRESGTGPEAF
TRBV18	TRBJ2-7	ASSPLTGDEQY
TRBV6-5	TRBJ2-2	ASSPSGRNTGELF
TRBV5-4	TRBJ2-1	ASSLGAGVEQF
TRBV6-1	TRBJ1-5	ASSEHRDRVNQPQH
TRBV9	TRBJ2-5	ASSLTSSRMDTQY
TRBV18	TRBJ2-1	ASSPQRLGQGPYNEQF
TRBV9	TRBJ1-1	ASSLPPEGTEAF
TRBV18	TRBJ2-7	ASSPDGQEQY
TRBV28	TRBJ2-3	ASSHRQGARRDTQY
TRBV5-1	TRBJ2-5	ASSSTGVQETQY
TRBV4-1	NA	ASSPRLWSGGYEQY
TRBV9	TRBJ2-3	ASSLQGSTDTQY
TRBV7-2	TRBJ2-3	ASSLGDSPDTQY
TRBV2	TRBJ2-7	ASSGGQSPYEQY
TRBV6-5	TRBJ2-1	ASSYLGLAGGNEQF
TRBV2	TRBJ2-1	ASSSQVGSYNEQF
TRBV30	TRBJ2-6	AWSASSGANVLT
TRBV10-3	TRBJ2-1	AISLPTSGTSYNEQF
TRBV7-6	TRBJ1-2	ASSLTGYGYT
TRBV29-1	TRBJ2-7	SVPGTPSYEQY
TRBV28	TRBJ1-1	ASSFFPGINTEAF
TRBV11-1	TRBJ2-7	ASSLAGGRAVEQY
TRBV7-8	TRBJ2-2	ASSPGLGSTGELF
TRBV27	TRBJ2-7	ASSPFGGGSSYEQY
TRBV7-3	TRBJ2-7	ASSSYPGQGYEQY
TRBV28	TRBJ2-7	ASSYRGEGDEQY
TRBV19	TRBJ2-5	ASSMDTSVQETQY
TRBV29-1	TRBJ1-2	SVEGRQGANYGYT
TRBV5-4	TRBJ1-2	ASSLRGFPGYT
TRBV5-1	TRBJ2-1	ASSSGLAGRLNEQF
TRBV11-2	TRBJ2-5	ASSLRTSQETQY
TRBV30	TRBJ2-2	AWSSTSGRTGELF
TRBV19	TRBJ2-7	ASSIAGGRLGEQY
TRBV4-3	TRBJ2-1	ASSQGAGGGYNEQF
TRBV6-1	TRBJ2-7	ASSDRFSYEQY
TRBV29-1	TRBJ2-3	SVERGGLADTQY
TRBV15	TRBJ2-1	ATSKGLAGAGEQF
TRBV15	TRBJ2-2	ATSRDRLAGGGLF
TRBV6-6	TRBJ1-1	ASSYSEMNTEAF
TRBV28	TRBJ2-7	ASSLYPSGRGIYEQY
TRBV9	TRBJ2-2	ASSVAGTPRYTGELF
TRBV5-4	TRBJ1-1	ASSLPQNTEAF